A selection of T cell receptor beta chains follows, all from one sample in a study of T cell responses to AZD1222 COVID-19 vaccine. Sequenced by immunoSEQ multiplex PCR; TCRdb stores in-frame clones only, minus some. Of roughly 100,000 clones in the sample, around 92% are singletons; the top ten hold about 41%. Source: peripheral blood, taken on day 0 of AZD1222 vaccination. The receptors shown here come from an adult in good health. Both conserved end residues are part of each CDR3. The D gene is left open where the match is weak. The size entry is marked missing in some rows and otherwise reads once, few, many or a size class.

TGTGCCAGCAGAAAACGTGGCGGGGGCCTTTACAATGAGCAGTTCTTC	CASRKRGGGLYNEQFF	-	-	TRBV28	TRBJ2-1
TGTGCCAGCAGTGACCCCCCGGACACCTTCTGGGTAAGCTATAATTCACCCCTCCACTTT	CASSDPPDTFWVSYNSPLHF	-	-	TRBV6-4	TRBJ1-6
TGCGCCAGCAGCGGGACTAGCGGATACACAGATACGCAGTATTTT	CASSGTSGYTDTQYF	TRBD2	-	TRBV5-1	TRBJ2-3
TGTGCCAGCAGGAGGGGGACAAGTTCCTACGAGCAGTACTTC	CASRRGTSSYEQYF	-	few	TRBV28	TRBJ2-7
TGTGCCAGCAGGATCGGACTAGCGGGAGTCTACGAGCAGTACTTC	CASRIGLAGVYEQYF	TRBD2	-	TRBV28	TRBJ2-7
TGTGCCAGCAGCTTGGGTCCCGGGGCAGATACGCAGTATTTT	CASSLGPGADTQYF	-	-	TRBV7-2	TRBJ2-3
TGTGCCAGCAGCTTATCCAGAAACACCATATATTTT	CASSLSRNTIYF	-	-	TRBV11-2	TRBJ1-3
TGTGCCAGTAGTCAGGGGGCCGCAGATACGCAGTATTTT	CASSQGAADTQYF	TRBD1	-	TRBV19	TRBJ2-3
TGCGCCAGCAGCTCGGGACAGGGGGCTAACACTGAAGCTTTCTTT	CASSSGQGANTEAFF	TRBD1	once	TRBV5-1	TRBJ1-1
TGTGCCAGCAGGGGGGACAGGGGGCGGAACACTGAAGCTTTCTTT	CASRGDRGRNTEAFF	TRBD1	-	TRBV2	TRBJ1-1
TGTGCTAGTGGTTTGGGGGGGGTTAGCACAGATACGCAGTATTTT	CASGLGGVSTDTQYF	-	few	TRBV12-5	TRBJ2-3
TGTGCCAGCAGCCAAGGGCGACAGAACACTGAAGCTTTCTTT	CASSQGRQNTEAFF	-	-	TRBV16	TRBJ1-1
TGTGCCAGCAGGAGATCCCCTAACTACAATGAGCAGTTCTTC	CASRRSPNYNEQFF	-	-	TRBV9	TRBJ2-1
TGTGCCAGCAGCCGTAGCGGGAGGCCCTCCTACGAGCAGTACTTC	CASSRSGRPSYEQYF	-	-	TRBV21-1	TRBJ2-7
TGTGCCAGCAGTTTGTCCGAGTACAATGAGCAGTTCTTC	CASSLSEYNEQFF	-	-	TRBV27	TRBJ2-1
TGTGCCAGCACCCTGCTGGGGTACGAGCAGTACTTC	CASTLLGYEQYF	-	-	TRBV11-2	TRBJ2-7
TGTGCCAGCGAAGGGACAGGAGGCAATCAGCCCCAGCATTTT	CASEGTGGNQPQHF	TRBD1	-	TRBV2	TRBJ1-5
TGTGCCAGCAGCCCACAGGGGGGTAGTGATGAAAAACTGTTTTTT	CASSPQGGSDEKLFF	TRBD1	-	TRBV4-2	TRBJ1-4
TGTGCCAGCTCACACCGATCGGACAGGGAGGGGGCCTACGAGCAGTACTTC	CASSHRSDREGAYEQYF	-	-	TRBV18	TRBJ2-7
TGTGCCAGCTCACCCCCTCGTTCGGCCAACTCTGGAAACACCATATATTTT	CASSPPRSANSGNTIYF	-	-	TRBV18	TRBJ1-3
TGTGCCAGCAGAGGGACAGACCCCCCTAGCAATCAGCCCCAGCATTTT	CASRGTDPPSNQPQHF	TRBD1	-	TRBV27	TRBJ1-5
TGTGCCAGCAGCTTAAACAGCGGGATCGACAATGAGCAGTTCTTC	CASSLNSGIDNEQFF	TRBD2	few	TRBV7-2	TRBJ2-1
TGTGCCAGCAGTTTAGGGACTCGAACTGAAGCTTTCTTT	CASSLGTRTEAFF	-	-	TRBV28	TRBJ1-1
TGTGCCAGCACCCGGGGTCCGGACACCGGGGAGCTGTTTTTT	CASTRGPDTGELFF	-	once	TRBV28	TRBJ2-2
TGTGCCTGGAGTCTGCCCGGACAGGGGGGATATAGCAATCAGCCCCAGCATTTT	CAWSLPGQGGYSNQPQHF	TRBD1	few	TRBV30	TRBJ1-5
TGTGCCAGCAGCTTAGTTGAGAGAGACTGGAACACTGAAGCTTTCTTT	CASSLVERDWNTEAFF	-	-	TRBV7-9	TRBJ1-1
TGCAGCGAACAAAGTGGGGGAGGCTACACCTTC	CSEQSGGGYTF	-	-	TRBV29-1	TRBJ1-2
TGCGCCAGCAGCTTGAACCCCGGGACTACCTACGAGCAGTACTTC	CASSLNPGTTYEQYF	TRBD2	-	TRBV5-1	TRBJ2-7
TGTGCCAGCAGCCCTTCGACCCAGGCCGGCCACGAGCAGTACTTC	CASSPSTQAGHEQYF	-	-	TRBV7-2	TRBJ2-7
TGTGCCAGCAGTTTAAGGCTACAGAGGTCCCACAACGAGCAGTACTTC	CASSLRLQRSHNEQYF	-	-	TRBV28	TRBJ2-7
TGCAGCGTACAGGGGCTGGGGCAGCCCCAGCATTTT	CSVQGLGQPQHF	TRBD1	-	TRBV29-1	TRBJ1-5
TGTGCCAGTGCCGCTGCGTCAGGCCATCAATCACCCCTCCACTTT	CASAAASGHQSPLHF	-	-	TRBV19	TRBJ1-6
TGTGCCAGCAGCTTAGGCGGCTACTCGTATGAAAAACTGTTTTTT	CASSLGGYSYEKLFF	-	-	TRBV11-2	TRBJ1-4
TGCGCCAGCAGCTTGATGGCAGGCACCTACGAGCAGTACTTC	CASSLMAGTYEQYF	-	-	TRBV5-1	TRBJ2-7
TGTGCCAGCAGTTTATATGGGGGTGGGGAAAATCAGCCCCAGCATTTT	CASSLYGGGENQPQHF	-	-	TRBV28	TRBJ1-5
TGCGCCAGCAGCTTGGCCCGACAGGGGAACTATGGCTACACCTTC	CASSLARQGNYGYTF	TRBD1	-	TRBV5-1	TRBJ1-2
TGTGCCAGCTCCCAAAATCCTCTGGGTTCTGAAGCTTTCTTT	CASSQNPLGSEAFF	-	-	TRBV18	TRBJ1-1
TGTGCCTGGACCCCGGGACAGGGGGTTTATCAGCCCCAGCATTTT	CAWTPGQGVYQPQHF	TRBD1	-	TRBV30	TRBJ1-5
TGCGCCAGCAGTCAAGATCGGAGGGGCCAAGACGGAGGGAGCAATCAGCCCCAGCATTTT	CASSQDRRGQDGGSNQPQHF	-	-	TRBV23-1	TRBJ1-5
TGTGCCAGCAGCCAGACAGGCTTTTCTAACTATGGCTACACCTTC	CASSQTGFSNYGYTF	-	-	TRBV11-2	TRBJ1-2
TGTGCCAGCAGCTTCTTAGCCGCAGATACGCAGTATTTT	CASSFLAADTQYF	-	-	TRBV5-4	TRBJ2-3
TGTGCCAGTAGTCCAAAGGGATCCACTGAAGCTTTCTTT	CASSPKGSTEAFF	-	-	TRBV19	TRBJ1-1
TGTGCCAGCAGCCCGCCCGTAGGGGATGGGGAGGATGAGCAGTTCTTC	CASSPPVGDGEDEQFF	-	once	TRBV13	TRBJ2-1
TGTGCCAGCAGTGACGAACGCAATCAGCCCCAGCATTTT	CASSDERNQPQHF	-	-	TRBV6-1	TRBJ1-5
TGTGCCAGCAGCCAAGAAATCAACTATGGCTACACCTTC	CASSQEINYGYTF	-	-	TRBV4-2	TRBJ1-2
TGTGCCAGCAGCCAAGAGTTAGGGCGGGATGGCACAGATACGCAGTATTTT	CASSQELGRDGTDTQYF	-	-	TRBV4-2	TRBJ2-3
TGTGCCACCCGCGTGGCGCTACTGATCACCGGGGAGCTGTTTTTT	CATRVALLITGELFF	-	-	TRBV30	TRBJ2-2
TGTGCCAGCAGCCTGGATGGGGGGGCTGGAAACACCATATATTTT	CASSLDGGAGNTIYF	-	-	TRBV4-2	TRBJ1-3
TGTGCCAGCAGCCAAGATAAACGGGGGACAGGGCCCCTAGCCAAAAACATTCAGTACTTC	CASSQDKRGTGPLAKNIQYF	TRBD1	-	TRBV4-2	TRBJ2-4
TGTGCCAGCACCTGGTCTGAGGGGGCAGGTGGCTACACCTTC	CASTWSEGAGGYTF	TRBD1	once	TRBV7-2	TRBJ1-2
TGTGCCAGCAGTGCGGTCCGGGGGTGGTTTAGCAATCAGCCCCAGCATTTT	CASSAVRGWFSNQPQHF	-	-	TRBV6-4	TRBJ1-5
TGTGCCAGCAGAAATTCAGGGGGCTTCACTGAAGCTTTCTTT	CASRNSGGFTEAFF	TRBD1	-	TRBV6-5	TRBJ1-1
TGTGCCAGCAGCCCAGGTGCGAACACTGAAGCTTTCTTT	CASSPGANTEAFF	-	-	TRBV7-9	TRBJ1-1
TGTGCCAGCACCAAACGGGGATTATCCTACGAGCAGTACTTC	CASTKRGLSYEQYF	-	-	TRBV21-1	TRBJ2-7
TGTGCCTGGAGTTTGGGACTGAGCACTGAAGCTTTCTTT	CAWSLGLSTEAFF	-	-	TRBV30	TRBJ1-1
TGTGCCAGTAGTATGGGGGGCGTAGTGAACACTGAAGCTTTCTTT	CASSMGGVVNTEAFF	-	-	TRBV19	TRBJ1-1
TGTGCCAGCAGCTTGGTAGCGGGAGGCCCCTCCTCCTACGAGCAGTACTTC	CASSLVAGGPSSYEQYF	TRBD2	once	TRBV7-2	TRBJ2-7